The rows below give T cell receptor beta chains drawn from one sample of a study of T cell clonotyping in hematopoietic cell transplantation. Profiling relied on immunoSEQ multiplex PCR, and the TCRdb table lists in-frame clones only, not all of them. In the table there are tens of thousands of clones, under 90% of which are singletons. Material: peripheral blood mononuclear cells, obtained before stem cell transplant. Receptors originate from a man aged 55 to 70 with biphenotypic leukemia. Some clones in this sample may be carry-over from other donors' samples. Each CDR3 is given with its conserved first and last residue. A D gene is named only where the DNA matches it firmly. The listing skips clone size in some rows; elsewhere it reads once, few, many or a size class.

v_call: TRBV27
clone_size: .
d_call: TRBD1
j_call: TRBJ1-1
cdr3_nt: TGTGCCAGCAGTTTATCCGGGACAGTAGTCACCGGGGCTTTCTTT
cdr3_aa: CASSLSGTVVTGAFF

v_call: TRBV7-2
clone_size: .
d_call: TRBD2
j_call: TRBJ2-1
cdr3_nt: TGTGCCAGCAGCGCTTCATCGAGGCTAGCGGGAGACAAGTTCTTC
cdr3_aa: CASSASSRLAGDKFF

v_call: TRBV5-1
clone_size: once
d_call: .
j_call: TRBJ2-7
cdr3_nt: TGCGCCAGCAGCGCCGGACAAAGTTACGAGCAGTACTTC
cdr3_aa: CASSAGQSYEQYF

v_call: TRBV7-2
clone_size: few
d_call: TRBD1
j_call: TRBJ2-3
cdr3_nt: TGTGCCAGCAGCTCTCCAAGTACGGGACAGACTAGCACAGATACGCAGTATTTT
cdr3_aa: CASSSPSTGQTSTDTQYF

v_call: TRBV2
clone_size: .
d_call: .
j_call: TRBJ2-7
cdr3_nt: TGTGCCAGCAGTGCCCTTGGACCGGCTTTGGCCGAGCAGTACTTC
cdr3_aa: CASSALGPALAEQYF

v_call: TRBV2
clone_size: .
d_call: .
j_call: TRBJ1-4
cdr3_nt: TGTGCCAGGGGGTTTGCAACTAATGAAAAACTGTTTTTT
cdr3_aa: CARGFATNEKLFF

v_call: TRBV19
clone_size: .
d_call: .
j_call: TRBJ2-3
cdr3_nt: TGTGCCAGTAAGGTATCGGGAGAATTCACAGATACGCAGTATTTT
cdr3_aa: CASKVSGEFTDTQYF

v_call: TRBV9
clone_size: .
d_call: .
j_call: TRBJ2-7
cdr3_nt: TGTGCCAGCAGCGTAGGGGGGGACTCTTCCTACGAGCAGTACTTC
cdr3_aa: CASSVGGDSSYEQYF

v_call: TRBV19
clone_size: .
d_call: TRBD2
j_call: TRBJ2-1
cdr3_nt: TGTGCCAGTTGTCAGCTAGCGGGAGGGGAGCAGTTCTTC
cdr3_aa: CASCQLAGGEQFF

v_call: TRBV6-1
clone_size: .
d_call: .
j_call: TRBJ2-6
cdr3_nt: TGTGCCAGCAGGCAGGGCGCCTCTGGGGCCAACGTCCTGACTTTC
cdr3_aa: CASRQGASGANVLTF

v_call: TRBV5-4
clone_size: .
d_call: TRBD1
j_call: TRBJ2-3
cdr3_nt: TGTGCCAGCAGGCGTTTCGAGGACAGGGATAATACAGATACGCAGTATTTT
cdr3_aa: CASRRFEDRDNTDTQYF

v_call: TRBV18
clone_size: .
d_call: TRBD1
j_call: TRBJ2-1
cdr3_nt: TGTGCCAGCTCACGGCCGTCTGGGACAGTTCGAGGCCATGAGCAGTTCTTC
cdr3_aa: CASSRPSGTVRGHEQFF

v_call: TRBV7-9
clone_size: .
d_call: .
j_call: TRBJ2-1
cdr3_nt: TGTGCCAGCAGCTTAGGAGTCGGGACCGAGCAGTTCTTC
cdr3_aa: CASSLGVGTEQFF

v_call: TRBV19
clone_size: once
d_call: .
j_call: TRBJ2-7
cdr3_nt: TGTGCCAGTAACCTCGACGGTACCTACGAGCAGTACTTC
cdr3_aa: CASNLDGTYEQYF

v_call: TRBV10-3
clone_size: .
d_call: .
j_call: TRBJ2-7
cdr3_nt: TGTGCCATCAGTGAGTCCGGAATTGACGAGCAGTACTTC
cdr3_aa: CAISESGIDEQYF

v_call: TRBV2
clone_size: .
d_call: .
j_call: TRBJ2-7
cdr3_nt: TGTGCCAGCAGTGGGTCTAGCTCGGCCCAAGAGCAGTACTTC
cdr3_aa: CASSGSSSAQEQYF

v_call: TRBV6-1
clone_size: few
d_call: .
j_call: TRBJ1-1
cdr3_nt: TGTGCCAGCAGTGAATGGTTGCGGGACCTCACTGAAGCTTTCTTT
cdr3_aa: CASSEWLRDLTEAFF

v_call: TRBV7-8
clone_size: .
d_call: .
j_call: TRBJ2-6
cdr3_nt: TGTGCCAGCAGCTTAACTGGACTGGACTTCTCTGGGGCCAACGTCCTGACTTTC
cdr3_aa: CASSLTGLDFSGANVLTF

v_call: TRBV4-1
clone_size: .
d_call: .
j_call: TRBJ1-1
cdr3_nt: TGCGCCAGCAGCCAAGATACCTCCGCGGATGAAGCTTTCTTT
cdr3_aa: CASSQDTSADEAFF

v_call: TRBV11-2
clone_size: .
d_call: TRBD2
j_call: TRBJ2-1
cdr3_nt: TGTGCCAGCAGCGATGGACTAGCGGACAATGAGCAGTTCTTC
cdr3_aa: CASSDGLADNEQFF

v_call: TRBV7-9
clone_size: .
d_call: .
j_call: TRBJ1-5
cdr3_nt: TGTGCCAGCAGCTATCAAGGGGGTCAGCCCCAGCATTTT
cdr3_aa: CASSYQGGQPQHF

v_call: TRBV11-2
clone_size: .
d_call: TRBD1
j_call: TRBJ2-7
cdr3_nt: TGTGCCAGCAGCTTAGCTATATCCTCGGCAGGGGGTCTGCAGTACTTC
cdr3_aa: CASSLAISSAGGLQYF

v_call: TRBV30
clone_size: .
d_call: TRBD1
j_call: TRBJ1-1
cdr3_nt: TGTGCCTGGAGTATAAGTAAGGGACAGGGCCAAATTTTCTTT
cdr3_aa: CAWSISKGQGQIFF

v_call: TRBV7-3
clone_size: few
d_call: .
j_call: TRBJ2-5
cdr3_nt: TGTGCCAGCAGCTTAAGCAGGGCAGAGACCCAGTACTTC
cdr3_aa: CASSLSRAETQYF

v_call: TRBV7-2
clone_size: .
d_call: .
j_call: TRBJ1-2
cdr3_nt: TGTGCCAGCAGCTTAGGGGGTGGGAACTATGGCTACACCTTC
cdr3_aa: CASSLGGGNYGYTF

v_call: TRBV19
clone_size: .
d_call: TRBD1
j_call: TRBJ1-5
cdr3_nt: TGTGCCAGTAGTATGGACAGGGGGGGTCAGCCCCAGCATTTT
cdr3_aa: CASSMDRGGQPQHF

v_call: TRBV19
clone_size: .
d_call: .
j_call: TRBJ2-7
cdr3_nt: TGTGCCAGTAGTATAGAATCCAGGGGTTACGAGCAGTACTTC
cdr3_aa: CASSIESRGYEQYF

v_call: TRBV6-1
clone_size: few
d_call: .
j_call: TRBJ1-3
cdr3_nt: TGTGCCAGCAGTAAGACGGTGAGCTCTGGAAACACCATATATTTT
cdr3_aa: CASSKTVSSGNTIYF

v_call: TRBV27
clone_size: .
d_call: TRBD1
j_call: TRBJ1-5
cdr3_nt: TGTGCCAGCAGTTTATTAGGGGGCGAGGGTCAGCCCCAGCATTTT
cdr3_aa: CASSLLGGEGQPQHF

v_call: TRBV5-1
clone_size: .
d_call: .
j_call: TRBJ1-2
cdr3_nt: TGCGCCAGCAGCTTGGGTGTCGGACAAGGGGCGAAAGGATATTATGGCTACACCTTC
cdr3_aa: CASSLGVGQGAKGYYGYTF

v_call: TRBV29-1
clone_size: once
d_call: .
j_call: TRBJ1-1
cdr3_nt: TGCAGCGTTGAGCAGTGGCAGAACACTGAAGCTTTCTTT
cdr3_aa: CSVEQWQNTEAFF

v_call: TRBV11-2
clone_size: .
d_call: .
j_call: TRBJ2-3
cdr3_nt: TGTGCCAGCAGCTTAGCCCAGTCAGATACGCAGTATTTT
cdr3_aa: CASSLAQSDTQYF

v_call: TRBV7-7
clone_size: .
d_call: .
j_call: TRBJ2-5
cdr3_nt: TGTGCTAGCAGCCCACAGGTTGAGGAGACCCAGTACTTC
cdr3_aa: CASSPQVEETQYF

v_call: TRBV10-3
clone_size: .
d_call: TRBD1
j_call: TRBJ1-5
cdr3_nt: TGTGCCATCAGTGGGACAGGGCTGGAGCCCCAGCATTTT
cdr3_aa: CAISGTGLEPQHF

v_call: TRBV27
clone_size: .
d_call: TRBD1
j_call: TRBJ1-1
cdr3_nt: TGTGCCAGCGGCCTCGGACAGGGCACTGAAGCTTTCTTT
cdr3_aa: CASGLGQGTEAFF

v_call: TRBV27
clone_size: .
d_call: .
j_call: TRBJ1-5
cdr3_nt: TGTGCCAGCAGTCCCTCTCCGGGGGGCAATCAGCCCCAGCATTTT
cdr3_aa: CASSPSPGGNQPQHF

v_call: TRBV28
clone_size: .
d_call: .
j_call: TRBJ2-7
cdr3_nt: TGTGCCAGCAGTTTGACACAGCTGTACCCAACCTACGAGCAGTACTTC
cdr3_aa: CASSLTQLYPTYEQYF

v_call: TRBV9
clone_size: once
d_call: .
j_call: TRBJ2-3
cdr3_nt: TGTGCCAGCAGCGGAGACCCTAGCGACACAGATACGCAGTATTTT
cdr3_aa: CASSGDPSDTDTQYF

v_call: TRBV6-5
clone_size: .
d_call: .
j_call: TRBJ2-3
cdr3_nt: TGTGCCAGCAGACGAGGACGGAGCACAGATACGCAGTATTTT
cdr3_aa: CASRRGRSTDTQYF

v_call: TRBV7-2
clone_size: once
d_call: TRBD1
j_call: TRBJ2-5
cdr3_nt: TGTGCCAGCAGCTTATACAGGGGGCTCGAGACCCAGTACTTC
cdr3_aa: CASSLYRGLETQYF

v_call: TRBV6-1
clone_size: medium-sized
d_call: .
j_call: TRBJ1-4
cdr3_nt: TGTGCCAGCAGTGTTTTTGATAATGAAAAACTGTTTTTT
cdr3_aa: CASSVFDNEKLFF

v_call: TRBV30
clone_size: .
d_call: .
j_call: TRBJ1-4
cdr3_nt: TGTGCCGGACGGAAGGGGAATGAAAAACTGTTTTTT
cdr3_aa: CAGRKGNEKLFF

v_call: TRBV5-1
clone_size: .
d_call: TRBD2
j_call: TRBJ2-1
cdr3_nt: TGCGCCAGCAGCGCAACAGCGGGGGGATACAATGAGCAGTTCTTC
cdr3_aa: CASSATAGGYNEQFF

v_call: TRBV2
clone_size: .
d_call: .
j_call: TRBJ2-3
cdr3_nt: TGTGCCAGCAGCCCGCCGTTCACAGATACGCAGTATTTT
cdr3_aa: CASSPPFTDTQYF

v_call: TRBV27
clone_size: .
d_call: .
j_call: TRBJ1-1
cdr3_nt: TGTGCCAGCAGTTCCGGGTCGGTATTTAAGGCTTTCTTT
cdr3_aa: CASSSGSVFKAFF